This T cell receptor (beta chain) was sequenced for a study of graft-versus-host responses after intestinal transplantation. On the study more broadly: Anti-thymocyte globulin induction preceded two to four years of tacrolimus and steroid maintenance in all recipients. Study-level results: GvH clones surfaced in recipient marrow, some emerging earlier in ileum or blood.

With regard to this clone: As yet, its antigen is unknown.

The CDR3 has 13 residues. Germline-derived CDR1 and CDR2 are SGHTA and FQGNSA. Trimming cost V 6 bases and J 2 bases, with 11 bases left between them. Data came from immunoSEQ multiplex PCR; TCRdb stores just in-frame clones and leaves some out. The top ten hold roughly 0.19% of the sample, which has roughly 130,000 clones, about 90% seen once. The chain joins TRBV7-2 to TRBJ2-7, with D perhaps TRBD2 (6 bases). The material sequenced was unstimulated CD4+ T cells sorted from spleen or lymph node cells, taken before intestinal transplant. This clonotype was obtained from a human donor who received an intestinal transplant. The CDR3 DNA reads TGTGCCAGCAGTGCGGGACGGACCTACGAGCAGTACTTC. Encoded protein: CASSAGRTYEQYF.